This T cell receptor (beta chain) stems from a study of CD8+CD57+ T cells in acquired aplastic anemia. TCR beta VDJ and CDR3 were profiled, and genomic DNA was the template. TCRdb re-analysed the reads in MiXCR, keeping a single row per CDR3 protein. The table records under 350,000 distinct CDR3 sequences, roughly 61% of them present only once. V lost 5 bases and J 4 bases, leaving 21 bases between the germline ends. Germline V gives CDR1 DFQATT, CDR2 SNEGSKA (reference sequence). This CDR3 region has 16 residues. The patients chosen for sequencing had shown expansion of CD8+CD57+ cells (detected by flow cytometry). Every patient had severe acquired aplastic anemia.

Specimen: sorted CD4+, CD8+, or CD8+CD57+ T cells (not recorded which) from PBMCs. The clonotype originates from a human donor with aplastic anemia. J is TRBJ1-5 and V is TRBV20-1, with a tentative D call TRBD1 (6 bases). The CDR3 reads CSASPMVKGGNQPQHF. The CDR3 coding sequence is TGCAGTGCTTCCCCGATGGTGAAAGGGGGGAATCAGCCCCAGCATTTT.